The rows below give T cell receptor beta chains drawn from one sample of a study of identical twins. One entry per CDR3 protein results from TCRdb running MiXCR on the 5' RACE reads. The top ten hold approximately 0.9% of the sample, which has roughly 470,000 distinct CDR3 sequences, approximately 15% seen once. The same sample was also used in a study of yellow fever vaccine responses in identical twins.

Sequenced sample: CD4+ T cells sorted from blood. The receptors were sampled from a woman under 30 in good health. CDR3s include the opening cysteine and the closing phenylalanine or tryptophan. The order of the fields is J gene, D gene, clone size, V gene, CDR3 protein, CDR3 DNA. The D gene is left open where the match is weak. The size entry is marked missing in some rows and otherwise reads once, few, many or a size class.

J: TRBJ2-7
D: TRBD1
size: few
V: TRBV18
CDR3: CASSPPTGGFLEQYF
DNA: TGTGCCAGCTCACCACCGACAGGGGGCTTTTTGGAGCAGTACTTC

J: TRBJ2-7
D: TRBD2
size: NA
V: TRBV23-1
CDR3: CASGRNSGGASYEQYF
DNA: TGCGCCAGCGGGCGCAATAGCGGGGGGGCTTCCTACGAGCAGTACTTC

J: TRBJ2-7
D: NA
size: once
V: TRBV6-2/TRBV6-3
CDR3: CASSYYSYEQYF
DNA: TGTGCCAGCAGTTACTACTCCTACGAGCAGTACTTC

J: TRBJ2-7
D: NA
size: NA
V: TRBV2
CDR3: CASSDVSYEQYF
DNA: TGTGCCAGCAGTGACGTTAGTTACGAGCAGTACTTC

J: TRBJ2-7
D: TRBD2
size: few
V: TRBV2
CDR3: CASSALAGTREQYF
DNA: TGTGCCAGCAGTGCGCTAGCGGGTACTCGCGAGCAGTACTTC

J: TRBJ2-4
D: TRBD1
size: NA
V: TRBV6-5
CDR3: CASSYSGTGKAKNIQYF
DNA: TGTGCCAGCAGTTACTCGGGGACAGGGAAGGCCAAAAACATTCAGTACTTC

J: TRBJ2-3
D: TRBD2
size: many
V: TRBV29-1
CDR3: CGARGSNTQYF
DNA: TGCGGGGCCCGCGGGAGCAATACGCAGTATTTT

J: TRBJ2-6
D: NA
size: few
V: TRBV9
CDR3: CASSAGSLGANVLTF
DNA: TGTGCCAGCAGCGCCGGCAGCCTTGGGGCCAACGTCCTGACTTTC

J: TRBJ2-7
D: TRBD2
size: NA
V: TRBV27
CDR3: CASSATGTSGRKAYEQYF
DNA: TGTGCCAGCAGTGCAACCGGGACTAGCGGGAGAAAGGCCTACGAGCAGTACTTC

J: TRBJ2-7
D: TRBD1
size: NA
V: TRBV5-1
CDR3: CASSPGQGNYEQYF
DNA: TGCGCCAGCAGCCCGGGACAGGGAAACTACGAGCAGTACTTC

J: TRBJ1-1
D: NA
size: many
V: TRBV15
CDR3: CATSGQGYTEAFF
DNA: TGTGCCACCAGCGGCCAGGGGTACACTGAAGCTTTCTTT

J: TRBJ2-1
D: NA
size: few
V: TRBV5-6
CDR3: CASRPYYPVSSYNEQFF
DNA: TGTGCCAGCAGACCCTACTACCCGGTGAGCTCCTACAATGAGCAGTTCTTC

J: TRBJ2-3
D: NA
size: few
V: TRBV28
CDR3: CASSPAGRWVADTQYF
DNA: TGTGCCAGCAGTCCCGCAGGCAGGTGGGTCGCAGATACGCAGTATTTT

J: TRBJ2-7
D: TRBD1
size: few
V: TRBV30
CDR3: CACLSTGGYEQYF
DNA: TGTGCCTGCCTATCGACAGGGGGCTACGAGCAGTACTTC

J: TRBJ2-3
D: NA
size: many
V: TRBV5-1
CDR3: CASSRDRSTDTQYF
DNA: TGCGCCAGCAGCCGAGACAGAAGCACAGATACGCAGTATTTT

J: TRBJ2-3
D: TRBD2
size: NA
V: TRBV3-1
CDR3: CASSQDVAGGRDTQYF
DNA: TGTGCCAGCAGCCAAGATGTAGCGGGGGGGCGAGATACGCAGTATTTT

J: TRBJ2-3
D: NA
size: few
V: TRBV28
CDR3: CASSLGAGKTDTQYF
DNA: TGTGCCAGCAGTTTGGGGGCAGGAAAAACAGATACGCAGTATTTT

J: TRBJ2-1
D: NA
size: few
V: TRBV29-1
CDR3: CSVVVGRSNEQFF
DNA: TGCAGCGTTGTTGTGGGTCGCTCGAATGAGCAGTTCTTC

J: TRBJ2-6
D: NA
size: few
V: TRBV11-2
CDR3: CASSLRPRVNNVLTF
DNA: TGTGCCAGCAGCTTACGCCCCCGGGTAAACAACGTCCTGACTTTC

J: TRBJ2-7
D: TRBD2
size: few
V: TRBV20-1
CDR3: CSARGGTSGSSPYEQYF
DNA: TGCAGTGCTAGAGGGGGGACTAGCGGGAGTTCCCCCTACGAGCAGTACTTC

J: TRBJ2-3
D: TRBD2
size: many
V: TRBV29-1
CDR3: CSVPLLAGVDTQYF
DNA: TGCAGCGTTCCTCTACTAGCGGGAGTTGATACGCAGTATTTT

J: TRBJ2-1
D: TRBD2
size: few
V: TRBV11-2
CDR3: CASSREGLAGGNEQFF
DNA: TGTGCCAGCAGCAGAGAGGGACTAGCGGGAGGCAATGAGCAGTTCTTC

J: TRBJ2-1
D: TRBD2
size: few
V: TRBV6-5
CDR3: CASSSPGTSLYNEQFF
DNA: TGTGCCAGCAGTTCGCCCGGGACTAGCCTTTACAATGAGCAGTTCTTC

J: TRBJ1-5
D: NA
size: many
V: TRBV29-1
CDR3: CSVEAGRDQPQHF
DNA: TGCAGCGTTGAAGCGGGTCGGGACCAGCCCCAGCATTTT

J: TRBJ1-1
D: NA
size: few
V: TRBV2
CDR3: CASIGPVPFRFEALF
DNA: TGTGCCAGCATTGGGCCAGTGCCTTTCCGTTTTGAAGCTCTCTTT

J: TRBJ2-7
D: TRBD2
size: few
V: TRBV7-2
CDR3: CASTPRTGRFDEQYF
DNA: TGTGCCAGCACCCCTAGGACCGGGAGGTTCGACGAGCAGTACTTC

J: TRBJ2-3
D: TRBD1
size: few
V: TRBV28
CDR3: CASSSPGTASTDTQYF
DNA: TGTGCCAGCAGTTCCCCAGGGACAGCTAGCACAGATACGCAGTATTTT

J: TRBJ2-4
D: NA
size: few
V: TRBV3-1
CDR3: CASSFGQPKNIQYF
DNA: TGTGCCAGCAGCTTTGGACAGCCAAAAAACATTCAGTACTTC

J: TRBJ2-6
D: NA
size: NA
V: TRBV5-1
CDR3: CASSLVGVSGANVLTF
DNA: TGCGCCAGCAGCTTGGTCGGGGTCTCTGGGGCCAACGTCCTGACTTTC

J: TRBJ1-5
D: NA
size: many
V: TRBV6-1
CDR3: CASSEAGGYNQPQHF
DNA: TGTGCCAGCAGTGAAGCGGGGGGCTACAATCAGCCCCAGCATTTT

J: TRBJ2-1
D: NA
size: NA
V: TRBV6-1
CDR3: CASSPILQGPSYNEQFF
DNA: TGTGCCAGCAGCCCTATTCTACAGGGTCCTTCTTACAATGAGCAGTTCTTC

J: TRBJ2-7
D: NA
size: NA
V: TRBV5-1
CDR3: CASSLAVGDESYEQYF
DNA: TGCGCCAGCAGCTTGGCCGTTGGGGACGAGTCCTACGAGCAGTACTTC

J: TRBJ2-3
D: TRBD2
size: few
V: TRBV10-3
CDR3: CAISSTSGGEGADTQYF
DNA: TGTGCCATCAGTTCGACTAGCGGGGGGGAGGGTGCAGATACGCAGTATTTT

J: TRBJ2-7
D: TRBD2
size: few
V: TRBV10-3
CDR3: CAISAGTSGSYEQYF
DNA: TGTGCCATCAGTGCCGGGACTAGCGGGAGTTACGAGCAGTACTTC

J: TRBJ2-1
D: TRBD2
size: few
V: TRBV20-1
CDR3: CSASISGGPQQFF
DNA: TGCAGTGCTAGTATTTCGGGAGGGCCTCAGCAGTTCTTC